A single sample gave rise to the 3 T cell receptor beta chains below, sequenced in a study of shared clonotypes between healthy human individuals. Libraries were prepared by immunoSEQ multiplex PCR; TCRdb keeps only in-frame clonotypes and omits some of them. The sample lists hundreds of thousands of clones; roughly 70% were seen once. Input material: memory CD4+ T cells sorted from blood. Indicated subset: CD45RA-negative fraction. Receptors originate from a woman aged 25 to 39 in good health.

V is TRBV7-9 and J is TRBJ2-2, with a possible D match to TRBD1 (6 bases). The CDR3 is made up of 15 amino acids. Germline V gene sequence: CDR1 SEHNR, CDR2 FQNEAQ (reference sequence). Trimming pared 5 bases from V and 2 bases from J, leaving 12 bases between. The CDR3 here is CASSRPGHNTGELFF. CDR3 coding DNA: TGTGCCAGCAGCCGACCGGGACACAACACCGGGGAGCTGTTTTTT. Drawing the rest from reference TRBV7-9 and TRBJ2-2, the complete variable domain is DTGVSQNPRHKITKRGQNVTFRCDPISEHNRLYWYRQTLGQGPEFLTYFQNEAQLEKSRLLSDRFSAERPKGSFSTLEIQRTEQGDSAMYLCASSRPGHNTGELFFGEGSRLTVL.

The J gene is TRBJ1-4, the V gene TRBV5-8, with 10 positions matching TRBD1. The length of the CDR3 is 14 residues. Germline V gives CDR1 SGHTS, CDR2 YDEGEE. V lost 4 bases, J lost 7 bases, and 4 bases stayed unmatched. As DNA, the CDR3 is TGTGCCAGCAGCCAGACAGGGGGCGGTGAAAAACTGTTTTTT. The encoded protein is CASSQTGGGEKLFF.

The chain has TRBV28 and TRBJ2-7; D is unresolved. The CDR3 sequence is 14 residues long. Deletions cut 7 bases from V and 7 bases from J, with 20 bases between. From germline, CDR1 is MDHEN and CDR2 SYDVKM. CDR3 sequence reads: CASTQHNYGSEQYF. CDR3 sequence (DNA): TGTGCCAGCACCCAACACAATTATGGATCTGAGCAGTACTTC.